This T cell receptor beta chain derives from a study of blood T cell repertoires in COVID-19. Background on the study: The origin of the acute and convalescent COVID-19 samples was the United States, Italy and Spain. PBMCs, B-cell-depleted T cells, or T cells were the source of the cDNA or gDNA that made up the material.

Germline V gene data show CDR1 as MNHEY and CDR2 as SVGAGI. The V end was cut by 5 bases, the J end by 1 base, with 8 bases between. The CDR3 covers 13 residues. This clone was seen a few times. As originally analysed: Amplified reference gene primers provided the basis for estimating nucleated cell counts. Some clones are missing from TCRdb's copy, which holds only in-frame ones; the method was immunoSEQ multiplex PCR. V, J and clone size are taken as reported in that table, and D and trimming were inferred from the DNA itself. The profile covers 140,000 to 150,000 clones, with approximately 87% appearing a single time and less than 10% taken by the ten largest.

V gene TRBV6-5 combines with J gene TRBJ1-1; no definite D call. The specimen was peripheral blood. This TCR was recovered from a woman between 45 and 60 years old with active or convalescent COVID-19. In DNA, the CDR3 is TGTGCCAGCAGTCCCCCAGGGAACACTGAAGCTTTCTTT. Protein: CASSPPGNTEAFF.